The present T cell receptor (beta chain) was sequenced within a study of response to subunit inactivated influenza vaccine. The V and J ends lost 1 base and 1 base respectively, with 5 bases between them. The CDR3 contains 14 residues. Germline V lookup: CDR1 SGHKS, CDR2 YYEKEE (reference sequence). The study, taken as a whole, reports: Authors suggested few new T cells are recruited by each seasonal influenza vaccination.

TCRdb re-called the RT-PCR reads with MiXCR, one entry per CDR3 protein. This table has 450,000 to 600,000 distinct CDR3 sequences, more than 15% appearing once. This clonotype was counted only a few times. Its antigen remains unknown. The input for sequencing was CD4+ T cells sorted from PBMCs, taken approximately 25 months after vaccination. The clonotype comes from a man in his fifties or sixties who received an inactivated influenza vaccine. V is TRBV5-5 and J is TRBJ1-4, with D unresolved. CDR3 loop: CASSLPVTNEKLFF. In nucleotides, the CDR3 is TGTGCCAGCAGCTTGCCCGTAACTAATGAAAAACTGTTTTTT.